This TCR beta chain comes out of a study of radiotherapy plus CTLA-4 blockade in lung cancer. Profiling relied on immunoSEQ multiplex PCR, and the TCRdb table lists in-frame clones only, not all of them. The data show around 53,000 clones, about 86% seen once. V trimming: 6 bases; J trimming: 2 bases; junction bases outside the gene matches: 9. Germline V gene data show CDR1 as ENHRY and CDR2 as SYGVKD. The CDR3 has 15 amino acids. The rearrangement joins TRBV10-3 to TRBJ1-1; 7 bases map to TRBD1. This TCR was recovered from a human donor with non-small cell lung cancer that progressed on radiotherapy plus ipilimumab. Some clones in this sample may be carry-over from other donors' samples. The sequencing here drew on peripheral blood, taken from a patient treated with radiotherapy plus ipilimumab. This CDR3 reads CAIRPTGNYNTEAFF. The CDR3 nucleotides read TGTGCCATCAGACCGACAGGGAACTATAACACTGAAGCTTTCTTT.